This T cell receptor beta chain was profiled in a study of human versus mouse CDR3 diversity and MHC coevolution. There are 14 residues in the CDR3. Germline CDR1 MGHRA, CDR2 YSYEKL. The ends were cut back, 1 base at V and 1 base at J, with 7 bases in the middle. Only a few counts were recorded for this clone. The antigen is undetermined. Generated by immunoSEQ multiplex PCR, the TCRdb table keeps only in-frame clones and is missing some. Altogether over 60,000 clones are present, roughly 92% being singletons, with the ten largest covering less than 0.16%. Findings of the study overall: Compared with mice, human CDR3s carried more deletions and insertions on average. Clonal inequality was lowest in most of the three human donors. About 1.7 million TCR beta clonotypes were estimated for humans, the largest repertoire.

This clonotype originated in a person between 30 and 69 years old in good health. This chain joins TRBV4-1 and TRBJ1-1; D unresolved. Sequenced: naive CD4+ T cells from blood. Specified subset: CD45RO-negative CD62L-positive naive CD4 T cells. In nucleotides, the CDR3 is TGCGCCAGCAGCCAAGTTCAGCGGAACACTGAAGCTTTCTTT. Translation: CASSQVQRNTEAFF.